This T cell receptor (beta chain) was profiled in a study of cytomegalovirus exposure and HLA in healthy donors. At the level of the study: Researchers previously reported finding just under 120 million unique TCR beta sequences from some 180 million T cells. Findings and limits, study-wide: Indistinguishable V segments, including TRBV6-2 and TRBV6-3, were excluded. Previous analysis showed most TCR beta V segments were productive about 90% or about 30% of the time.

Primers included in the PCR were 60 Vbeta and 13 Jbeta primers. Sequencing was performed with immunoSEQ multiplex PCR; in TCRdb, only in-frame clones are kept and a portion is missing. The table shows about 160,000 clones, with 80% occurring only once. Germline assignment: CDR1 SGDLS and CDR2 YYNGEE. The CDR3 loop spans 14 amino acids. V gave up 0 bases and J gave up 7 bases; unmatched junction bases: 6. In its sample, this clone was seen a few times. The antigen is unknown. The sequencing input was PBMCs. This chain links TRBV9 with TRBJ1-2, with 7 bases that match TRBD1. The clonotype originates from a male donor in good health and CMV-seropositive. The CDR3 DNA is TGTGCCAGCAGCGTAGGTGGGGACAGCTCTGGCTACACCTTC. Its protein is CASSVGGDSSGYTF.